These 17 T cell receptor beta chains originate from one sample sequenced in a study of blood T cell repertoires in COVID-19. Repertoires were generated with immunoSEQ multiplex PCR, while TCRdb's copy carries only in-frame clones and drops some. The table lists about 190,000 clones, 80% to 85% of them singletons. The sequenced material came from peripheral blood. These TCRs come from a middle-aged woman with acute or convalescent COVID-19.

This clone was picked up a small number of times. The rearrangement links TRBV7-9 to TRBJ1-1; D not resolved. The CDR3 contains 13 residues. V was trimmed by 5 bases and J by 6 bases, leaving 13 bases between them. Germline CDR1 reads SEHNR; CDR2 reads FQNEAQ (reference sequence). The CDR3 region is CASSPHHRSEAFF. CDR3 bases: TGTGCCAGCAGCCCCCACCACAGATCTGAAGCTTTCTTT.

This chain links TRBV9 with TRBJ1-5; D perhaps matches TRBD1 (6 bases). This CDR3 contains 14 residues. CDR1 and CDR2 (germline): SGDLS, YYNGEE. Trimming stripped 4 bases from V and 4 bases from J, with 12 bases between. The CDR3 coding sequence is TGTGCCAGCAGCAGACGCCAGGGGAATCAGCCCCAGCATTTT. Translated, it gives CASSRRQGNQPQHF.

V and J are TRBV9 and TRBJ2-5; D not resolved. Trimming pared 4 bases from V and 5 bases from J, leaving 21 bases between. Germline CDR1 and CDR2: SGDLS and YYNGEE. The CDR3 runs 16 residues. Here the CDR3 DNA reads TGTGCCAGCAGCCGAGGCCTTACCTGGGTAGAGGAGACCCAGTACTTC. It codes for CASSRGLTWVEETQYF.

V gene TRBV7-2 combines with J gene TRBJ1-2, with 9 bases matching TRBD1. Trimming took 2 bases from V and 8 from J; bases not matched to a gene: 6. Germline loops: CDR1 SGHTA, CDR2 FQGNSA. The CDR3 has 14 amino acids. The CDR3 region is CASSLYDRGSGYTF. The CDR3 coding sequence is TGTGCCAGCAGCTTATATGACAGGGGGTCCGGCTACACCTTC.

The rearrangement uses TRBV4-2 and TRBJ1-1; D might be TRBD1 (5 bases). Trimming took 2 bases from V and 0 from J, leaving 13 bases between them. This CDR3 contains 16 residues. CDR1 LGHNA and CDR2 YNFKEQ come from the germline V gene. DNA of the CDR3: TGTGCCAGCAGCCAAACGACTGGACACCTGAACACTGAAGCTTTCTTT. It yields the protein CASSQTTGHLNTEAFF.

This chain joins TRBV3-1 (or the pseudogene TRBV3-2) and TRBJ2-1; D remains ambiguous. The CDR3 is made up of 16 amino acids. The V gene's germline CDR1 is LGHDT and CDR2 YNNKEL (reference sequence). The ends were cut back, 0 bases at V and 2 bases at J, with 11 bases in the middle. The CDR3 here is CASSQEQVRTYNEQFF. CDR3 DNA: TGTGCCAGCAGCCAAGAGCAGGTACGGACCTACAATGAGCAGTTCTTC.

The chain employs TRBV28 and TRBJ2-2; 9 bases are shared with TRBD1. Germline CDR1 reads MDHEN; CDR2 reads SYDVKM. CDR3 size: 14 residues. Trimming took 7 bases from V and 9 from J; bases not matched to a gene: 9. Here the CDR3 reads CASNPGQGIRELFF. In DNA form, the CDR3 reads TGTGCCAGCAATCCGGGACAGGGTATCCGGGAGCTGTTTTTT.

The gene calls are TRBV14 and TRBJ2-1; D is undetermined. Trimming removed 4 bases at V and 4 bases at J, with 14 bases between. Germline values: CDR1 SGHDN, CDR2 FVKESK. The CDR3 sequence is 15 residues long. CDR3 DNA sequence: TGTGCCAGCAGCCCCAGAGGAGCACTTTACAATGAGCAGTTCTTC. It specifies CASSPRGALYNEQFF.

The CDR3 loop reads CASSPPMQANTGELFF. In nucleotides, the CDR3 is TGTGCCAGCTCACCACCGATGCAGGCGAACACCGGGGAGCTGTTTTTT. The chain uses TRBV18 and TRBJ2-2; the D is unclear. Trimming took 0 bases from V and 0 from J, leaving 8 bases between them. The germline V gene has CDR1 KGHSH and CDR2 LQKENI. There are 16 residues in the CDR3.

The chain is built from TRBV18 and TRBJ1-4, with TRBD1 matching over 7 bases. This CDR3 is 18 amino acids long. After removal of 3 bases from V and 8 bases from J, the junction contained 18 bases not matched to a gene. The germline V gene encodes CDR1 KGHSH and CDR2 LQKENI. The CDR3: CASSPLDRRKRGEEKLFF. Written as DNA, the CDR3 is TGTGCCAGCTCACCCCTGGACAGGCGGAAACGGGGAGAAGAAAAACTGTTTTTT.

The chain is built from TRBV5-8 and TRBJ2-1; 7 nucleotides match TRBD2. Germline CDR1 and CDR2: SGHTS and YDEGEE. The CDR3 length is 15 residues. Trimming cost V 4 bases and J 4 bases; bases outside gene matches: 8. CDR3 amino acids: CASSHGTSEYNEQFF. Written as DNA, the CDR3 is TGTGCCAGCAGCCATGGCACTAGCGAATACAATGAGCAGTTCTTC.

The V and J genes are TRBV4-1 and TRBJ2-1; the match to TRBD1 covers 9 bases. With 1 base clipped from V and 0 bases from J, the junction kept 4 bases outside the gene matches. Germline V CDR1 and CDR2: MGHRA, YSYEKL. This CDR3 spans 17 amino acids. CDR3 DNA sequence: TGCGCCAGCAGCCAAGGACAGGGGGTAGGCTCCTACAATGAGCAGTTCTTC. Protein: CASSQGQGVGSYNEQFF.

The chain is built from TRBV5-4 and TRBJ1-2; 8 nucleotides line up with TRBD1. Trimming took 5 bases from V and 5 from J; bases not matched to a gene: 5. CDR1 and CDR2 (germline): SGHNT, YYREEE (reference sequence). CDR3 size: 13 residues. The CDR3 DNA reads as TGTGCCAGCAGTTCGACAGGGGCGTATGGCTACACCTTC. The encoded protein is CASSSTGAYGYTF.

V is TRBV2 and J is TRBJ1-2, with D possibly TRBD1 on 6 matching bases. The germline V and J ends were trimmed by 6 bases and 1 base, with 9 bases remaining between them. CDR1 and CDR2 from the germline V gene are SNHLY and FYNNEI. This CDR3 contains 13 residues. The CDR3 sequence is CASRGTLNYGYTF. In DNA form, the CDR3 reads TGTGCCAGCAGGGGGACACTTAACTATGGCTACACCTTC.

The V call is TRBV19, the J call TRBJ1-5; possible D gene TRBD1, 6 bases. Germline V gene data show CDR1 as LNHDA and CDR2 as SQIVND (reference sequence). The CDR3 runs to 15 residues. Trimming removed 5 bases from V and 7 bases from J, with 18 bases in between. The CDR3 region has the DNA TGTGCCAGTAGTGCTTCGGCGGGGGGCAGGCAGCCCCAGCATTTT. This encodes CASSASAGGRQPQHF.

This clone has just one count. The same CDR3 can be traced to other DNA sequences in this sample. The chain links TRBV27 to TRBJ1-2, with D hard to call. CDR1 MNHEY and CDR2 SMNVEV come from the germline V gene (reference sequence). The CDR3 spans 13 residues. V lost 6 bases and J 0 bases, leaving 8 bases between the germline ends. CDR3 DNA: TGTGCCAGCAGCTTGACATCTAACTATGGCTACACCTTC. Residues: CASSLTSNYGYTF.

The rearrangement joins TRBV10-2 to TRBJ2-7; TRBD2 aligns across 7 bases. This CDR3 region has 14 residues. Germline V gene lookup returns CDR1 WSHSY and CDR2 SAAADI. V was clipped by 7 bases and J by 3 bases; unmatched bases: 9. CDR3 nucleotides: TGCGCCAGCATCCCGTCACCTAGCGGCTACGAGCAGTACTTC. Translation gives CASIPSPSGYEQYF.